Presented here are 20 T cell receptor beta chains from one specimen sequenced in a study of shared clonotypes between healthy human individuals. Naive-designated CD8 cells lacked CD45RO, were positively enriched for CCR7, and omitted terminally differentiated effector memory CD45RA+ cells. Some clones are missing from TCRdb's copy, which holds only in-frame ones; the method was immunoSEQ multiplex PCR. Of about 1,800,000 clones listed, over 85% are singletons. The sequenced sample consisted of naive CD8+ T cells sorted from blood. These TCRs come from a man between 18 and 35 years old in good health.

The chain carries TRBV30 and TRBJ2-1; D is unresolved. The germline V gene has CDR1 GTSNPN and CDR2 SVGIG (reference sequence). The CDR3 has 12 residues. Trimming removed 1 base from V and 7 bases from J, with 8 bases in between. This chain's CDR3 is CAWSAGWNEQFF. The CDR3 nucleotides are TGTGCCTGGAGTGCCGGGTGGAATGAGCAGTTCTTC.

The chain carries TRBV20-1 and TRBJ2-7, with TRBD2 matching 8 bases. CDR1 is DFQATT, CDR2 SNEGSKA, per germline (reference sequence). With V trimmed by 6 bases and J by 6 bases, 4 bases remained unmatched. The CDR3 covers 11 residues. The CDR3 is CSAFSGTEQYF. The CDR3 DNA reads TGCAGTGCGTTTAGCGGGACCGAGCAGTACTTC.

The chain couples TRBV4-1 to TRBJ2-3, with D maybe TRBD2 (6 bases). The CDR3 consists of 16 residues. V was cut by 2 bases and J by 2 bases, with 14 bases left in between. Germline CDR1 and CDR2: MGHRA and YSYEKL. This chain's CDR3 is CASSQSGSGYTDTQYF. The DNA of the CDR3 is TGCGCCAGCAGCCAATCGGGTAGCGGATACACAGATACGCAGTATTTT.

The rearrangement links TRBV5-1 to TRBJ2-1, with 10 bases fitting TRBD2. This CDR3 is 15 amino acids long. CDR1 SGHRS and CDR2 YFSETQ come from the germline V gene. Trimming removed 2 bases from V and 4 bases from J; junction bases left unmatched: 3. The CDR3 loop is CASSFTSGIYNEQFF. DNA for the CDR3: TGCGCCAGCAGCTTTACTAGCGGGATTTACAATGAGCAGTTCTTC.

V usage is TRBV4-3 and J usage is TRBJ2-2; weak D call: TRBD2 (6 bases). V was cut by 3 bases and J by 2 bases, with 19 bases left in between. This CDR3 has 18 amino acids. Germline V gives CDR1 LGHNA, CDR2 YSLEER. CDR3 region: CASSQGYPPGLNTGELFF. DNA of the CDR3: TGCGCCAGCAGCCAGGGATACCCCCCGGGACTCAACACCGGGGAGCTGTTTTTT.

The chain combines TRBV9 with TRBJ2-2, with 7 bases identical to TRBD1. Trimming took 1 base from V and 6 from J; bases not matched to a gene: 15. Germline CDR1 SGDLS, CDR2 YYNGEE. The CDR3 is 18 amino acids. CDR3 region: CASSVTTVVGGVPGELFF. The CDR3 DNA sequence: TGTGCCAGCAGCGTAACCACCGTGGTAGGGGGCGTACCCGGGGAGCTGTTTTTT.

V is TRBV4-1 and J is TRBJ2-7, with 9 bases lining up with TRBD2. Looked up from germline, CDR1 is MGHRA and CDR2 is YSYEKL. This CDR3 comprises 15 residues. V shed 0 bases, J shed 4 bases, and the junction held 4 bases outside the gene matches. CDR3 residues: CASSQDSLAGYEQYF. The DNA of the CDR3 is TGCGCCAGCAGCCAAGATTCCCTAGCGGGATACGAGCAGTACTTC.

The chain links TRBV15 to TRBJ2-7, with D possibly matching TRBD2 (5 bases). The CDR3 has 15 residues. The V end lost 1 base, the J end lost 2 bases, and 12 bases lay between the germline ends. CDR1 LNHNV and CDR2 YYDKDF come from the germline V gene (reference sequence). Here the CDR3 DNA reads TGTGCCACCAGCAGAGGAAGGGAGCTAACCTACGAGCAGTACTTC. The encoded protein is CATSRGRELTYEQYF. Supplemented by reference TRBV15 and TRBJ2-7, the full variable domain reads DAMVIQNPRYQVTQFGKPVTLSCSQTLNHNVMYWYQQKSSQAPKLLFHYYDKDFNNEADTPDNFQSRRPNTSFCFLDIRSPGLGDTAMYLCATSRGRELTYEQYFGPGTRLTVT.

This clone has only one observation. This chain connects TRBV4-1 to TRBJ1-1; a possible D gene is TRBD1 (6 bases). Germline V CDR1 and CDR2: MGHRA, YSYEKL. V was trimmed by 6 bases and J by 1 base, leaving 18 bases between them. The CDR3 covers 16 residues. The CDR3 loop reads CASRLYPGQPNTEAFF. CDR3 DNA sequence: TGCGCCAGCAGGCTATATCCGGGACAACCGAACACTGAAGCTTTCTTT.

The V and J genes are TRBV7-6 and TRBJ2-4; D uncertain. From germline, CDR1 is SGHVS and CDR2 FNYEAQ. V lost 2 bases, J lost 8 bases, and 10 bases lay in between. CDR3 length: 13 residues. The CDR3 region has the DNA TGTGCCAGCAGCTTAACCGGAGAGGACATTCAGTACTTC. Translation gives CASSLTGEDIQYF.

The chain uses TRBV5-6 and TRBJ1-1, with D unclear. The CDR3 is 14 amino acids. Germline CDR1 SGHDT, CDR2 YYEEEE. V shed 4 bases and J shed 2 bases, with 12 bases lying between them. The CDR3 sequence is CASSNLWGNTEAFF. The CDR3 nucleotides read TGTGCCAGCAGCAATTTATGGGGAAACACTGAAGCTTTCTTT.

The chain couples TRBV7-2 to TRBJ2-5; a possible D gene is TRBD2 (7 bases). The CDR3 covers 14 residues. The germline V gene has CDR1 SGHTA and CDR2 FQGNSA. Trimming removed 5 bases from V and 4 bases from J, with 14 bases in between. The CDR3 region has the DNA TGTGCCAGCAGCCGGCGGGGGCTGCCAGAGACCCAGTACTTC. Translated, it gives CASSRRGLPETQYF.

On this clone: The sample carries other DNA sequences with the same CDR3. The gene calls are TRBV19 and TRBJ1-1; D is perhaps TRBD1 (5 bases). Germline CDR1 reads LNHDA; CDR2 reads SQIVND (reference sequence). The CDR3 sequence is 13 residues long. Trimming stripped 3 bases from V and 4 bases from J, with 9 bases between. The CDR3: CASSILGGTEAFF. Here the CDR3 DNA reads TGTGCCAGTAGTATCCTTGGGGGCACTGAAGCTTTCTTT.

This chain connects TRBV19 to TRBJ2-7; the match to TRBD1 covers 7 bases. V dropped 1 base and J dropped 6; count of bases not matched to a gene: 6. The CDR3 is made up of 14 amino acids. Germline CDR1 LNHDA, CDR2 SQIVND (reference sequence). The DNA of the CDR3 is TGTGCCAGTAGTATAGGGGACAGCCGTTTCGAGCAGTACTTC. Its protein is CASSIGDSRFEQYF.

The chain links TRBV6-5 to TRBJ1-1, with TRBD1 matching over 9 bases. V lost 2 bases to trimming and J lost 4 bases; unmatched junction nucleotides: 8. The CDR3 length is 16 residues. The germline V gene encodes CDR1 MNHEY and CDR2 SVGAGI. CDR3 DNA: TGTGCCAGCAGTTACAACTACAGGGGGCTCGTCACTGAAGCTTTCTTT. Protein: CASSYNYRGLVTEAFF.

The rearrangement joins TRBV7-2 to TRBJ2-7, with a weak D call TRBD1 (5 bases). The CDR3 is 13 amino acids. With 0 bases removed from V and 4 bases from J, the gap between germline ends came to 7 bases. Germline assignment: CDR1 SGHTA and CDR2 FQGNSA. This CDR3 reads CASSLAQVYEQYF. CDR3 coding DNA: TGTGCCAGCAGCTTAGCACAGGTTTACGAGCAGTACTTC.

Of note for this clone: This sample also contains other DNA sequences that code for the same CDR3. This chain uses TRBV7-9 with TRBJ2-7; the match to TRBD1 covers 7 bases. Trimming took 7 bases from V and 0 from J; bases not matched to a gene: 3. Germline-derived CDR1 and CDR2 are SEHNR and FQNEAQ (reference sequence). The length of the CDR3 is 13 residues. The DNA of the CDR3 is TGTGCCAGCACCAGGGGGAGCTCCTACGAGCAGTACTTC. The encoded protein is CASTRGSSYEQYF.

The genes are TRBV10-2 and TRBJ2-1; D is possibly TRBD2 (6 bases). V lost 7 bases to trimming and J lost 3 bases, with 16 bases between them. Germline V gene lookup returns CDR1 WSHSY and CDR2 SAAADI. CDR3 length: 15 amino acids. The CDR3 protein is CASIIADEGYNEQFF. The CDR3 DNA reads TGCGCCAGCATAATAGCGGATGAGGGCTACAATGAGCAGTTCTTC.

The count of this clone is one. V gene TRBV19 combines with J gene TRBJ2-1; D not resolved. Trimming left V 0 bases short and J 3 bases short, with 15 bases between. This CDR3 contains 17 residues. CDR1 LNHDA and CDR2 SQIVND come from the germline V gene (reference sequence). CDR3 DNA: TGTGCCAGTAGTATAGATGCTTTCTCGGAGTTCTACAATGAGCAGTTCTTC. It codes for CASSIDAFSEFYNEQFF.

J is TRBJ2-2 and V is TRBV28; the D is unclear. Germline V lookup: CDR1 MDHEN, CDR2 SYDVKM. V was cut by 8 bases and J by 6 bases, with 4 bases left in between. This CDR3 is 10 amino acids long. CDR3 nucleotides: TGTGCCAGCTCGTCCGGGGAGCTGTTTTTT. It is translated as CASSSGELFF.